The present T cell receptor (beta chain) was sequenced within a study of cytomegalovirus exposure and HLA in healthy donors. General study findings and limits: Beyond CMV serostatus, there was no information to go on about immune exposure. The majority of TCR sequences were rare, yet some public TCRs appeared in many donors. Differences between HLA loci emerged in a later analysis of TCR association rates, with DRB1 most and HLA-C fewest.

A multiplex PCR was run with 60 Vbeta primers and 13 Jbeta primers. Profiled with immunoSEQ multiplex PCR; TCRdb holds only in-frame clones, not every one. The data show some 120,000 clones, with 85% to 90% seen just once and under 7.5% held by the top ten. V was shortened by 3 bases and J by 7 bases, with 17 bases between the two germline ends. In germline, CDR1 is SGHRS, CDR2 YFSETQ. This CDR3 region has 16 residues. About this clone itself: No antigen is known for it.

The TCR sequence derives from a woman aged 25-40 years in good health and CMV-seropositive. Sequencing input: PBMCs. The V gene is TRBV5-1, the J gene TRBJ1-6; D ambiguous. CDR3 protein: CASSSTPRTVNSPLHF. CDR3 nucleotides: TGCGCCAGCAGCTCGACACCCCGAACGGTCAATTCACCCCTCCACTTT.